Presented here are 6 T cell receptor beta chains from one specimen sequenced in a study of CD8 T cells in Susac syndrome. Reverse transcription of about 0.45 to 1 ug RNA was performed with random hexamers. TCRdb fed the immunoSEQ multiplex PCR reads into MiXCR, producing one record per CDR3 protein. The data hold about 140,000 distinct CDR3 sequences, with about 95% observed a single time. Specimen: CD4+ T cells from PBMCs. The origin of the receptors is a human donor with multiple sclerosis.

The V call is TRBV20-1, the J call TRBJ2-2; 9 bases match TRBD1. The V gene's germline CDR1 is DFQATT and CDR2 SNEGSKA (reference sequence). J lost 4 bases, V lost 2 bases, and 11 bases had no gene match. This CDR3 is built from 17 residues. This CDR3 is CSARIPPGQGFTGELFF. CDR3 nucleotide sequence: TGCAGTGCTAGAATCCCCCCGGGACAGGGCTTCACCGGGGAGCTGTTTTTT.

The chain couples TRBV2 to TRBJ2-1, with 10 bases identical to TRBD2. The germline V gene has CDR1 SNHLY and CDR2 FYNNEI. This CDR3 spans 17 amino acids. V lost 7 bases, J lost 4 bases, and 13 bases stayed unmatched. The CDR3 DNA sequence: TGTGCCAGCACAGCGACCATAGCGGGGGGCTTTTACAATGAGCAGTTCTTC. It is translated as CASTATIAGGFYNEQFF.

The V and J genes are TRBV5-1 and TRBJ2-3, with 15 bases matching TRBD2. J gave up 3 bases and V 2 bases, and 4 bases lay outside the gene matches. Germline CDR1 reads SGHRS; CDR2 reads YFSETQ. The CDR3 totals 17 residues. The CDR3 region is CASSLGTSGRHTDTQYF. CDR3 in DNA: TGCGCCAGCAGCTTAGGGACTAGCGGGAGGCATACAGATACGCAGTATTTT.

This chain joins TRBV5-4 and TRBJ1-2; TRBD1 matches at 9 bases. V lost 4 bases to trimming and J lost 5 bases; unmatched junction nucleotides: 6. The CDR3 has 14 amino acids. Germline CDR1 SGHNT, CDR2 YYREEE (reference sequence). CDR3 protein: CASSPRDREYGYTF. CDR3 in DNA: TGTGCCAGCAGCCCTCGGGACAGGGAATATGGCTACACCTTC. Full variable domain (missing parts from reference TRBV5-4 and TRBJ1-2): ETGVTQSPTHLIKTRGQQVTLRCSSQSGHNTVSWYQQALGQGPQFIFQYYREEENGRGNFPPRFSGLQFPNYSSELNVNALELDDSALYLCASSPRDREYGYTFGSGTRLTVV.

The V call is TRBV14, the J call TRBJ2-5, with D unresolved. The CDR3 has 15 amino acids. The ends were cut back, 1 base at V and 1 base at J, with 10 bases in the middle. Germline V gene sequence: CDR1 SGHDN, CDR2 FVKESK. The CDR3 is CASSQAGRIQETQYF. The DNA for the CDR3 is TGTGCCAGCAGCCAAGCTGGTCGGATCCAAGAGACCCAGTACTTC.

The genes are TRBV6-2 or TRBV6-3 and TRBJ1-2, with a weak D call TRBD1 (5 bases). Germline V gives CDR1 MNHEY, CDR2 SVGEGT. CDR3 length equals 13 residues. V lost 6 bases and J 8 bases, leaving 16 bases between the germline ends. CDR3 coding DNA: TGTGCCAGCAGATGGGACGGAGGTATGGGCTACACCTTC. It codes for CASRWDGGMGYTF.